This T cell receptor beta chain came from a study of tumor T cells in aggressive B-cell lymphoma. Using immunoSEQ multiplex PCR, the repertoire was profiled, and TCRdb retains in-frame clones only, with some absent. The profile covers 4,000 to 5,000 clones, with approximately 87% appearing a single time and roughly 5.1% taken by the ten largest. CDR1 and CDR2 from the germline V gene are MDHEN and SYDVKM. The length of the CDR3 is 17 residues. A remark on this clone: At one end, the junction sequence differs from germline, possibly due to a read error.

The specimen sequenced was tumor tissue. This sequence was found in an adult with diffuse large B cell lymphoma. The V and J genes are TRBV28 and TRBJ1-5; D is unclear. CDR3 sequence: CTSLPAGELVSNQPQHF. The CDR3 DNA sequence: TGTACCAGCCTTCCTGCCGGAGAACTGGTTAGCAATCAGCCCCAGCATTTT.